This T cell receptor beta chain was observed in a study of beta chain features in type 1 diabetes. Study-level information: Healthy donors and patients showed comparable age, gender and cell yields.

Study results and limitations: Among patients with Type 1 diabetes, TCRB CDR3s were moderately but significantly shorter in every one of the four CD4+ subsets. Reads derived from cDNA could over-represent cells showing high TCR expression. Naive, central memory and Treg TCRB repertoires appeared more alike in patients than in healthy donors.

The sequenced template was cDNA made from the entire isolated RNA. The assay was immunoSEQ multiplex PCR, and TCRdb's table has in-frame clones only and misses some. The sample has hundreds of thousands of clones, approximately 15% seen once. In regard to this clone: Its antigen is not identified.

Germline CDR1 reads SGHTA; CDR2 reads FQGNSA. V shed 5 bases and J 8 bases; nucleotides not matched to a gene: 11. This CDR3 has 16 residues. Sequenced material: naive CD4+ T cells from blood. The chain uses TRBV7-2 and TRBJ2-1; the match to TRBD1 covers 11 bases. The receptor was derived from a young man in good health. CDR3 DNA: TGTGCCAGCAGCAGCTGGACAGGGGGCATAGGGGATGAGCAGTTCTTC. Residues: CASSSWTGGIGDEQFF.